This passage covers 22 T cell receptor beta chains from one sample sequenced in a study of CD8 T cells in Susac syndrome. An input of about 0.5 to 1 ug of RNA was subjected to reverse transcription using random hexamers. One entry per CDR3 protein, called by TCRdb with MiXCR from the immunoSEQ multiplex PCR reads. Altogether 110,000 to 150,000 distinct CDR3 sequences are present, 95% being singletons, with the ten largest covering about 0.08%. The specimen was CD4+ T cells from PBMCs. The receptors were sampled from a human donor with Susac syndrome.

CDR3 amino acids: CASHGRAYYGYTF. CDR3 bases: TGTGCCAGCCACGGCCGGGCCTACTATGGCTACACCTTC. The genes are TRBV6-5 and TRBJ1-2; D is uncertain. Germline loops: CDR1 MNHEY, CDR2 SVGAGI. The CDR3 is 13 amino acids. Trimming pared 8 bases from V and 3 bases from J, leaving 13 bases between.

This clonotype was seen only once. The chain employs TRBV28 and TRBJ2-4; D is undetermined. The CDR3 is made up of 12 amino acids. Germline values: CDR1 MDHEN, CDR2 SYDVKM. Trimming removed 6 bases from V and 5 bases from J, with 8 bases in between. The CDR3 loop reads CASSLNQNIQYF. DNA of the CDR3: TGTGCCAGCAGCCTCAACCAAAACATTCAGTACTTC.

This chain links TRBV3-1 with TRBJ2-7, with D perhaps matching TRBD1 (6 bases). Germline V gene sequence: CDR1 LGHDT, CDR2 YNNKEL (reference sequence). The CDR3 has 13 residues. The ends were cut back, 2 bases at V and 6 bases at J, with 11 bases in the middle. The CDR3 region is CASSQLQGFEQYF. CDR3 DNA: TGTGCCAGCAGCCAACTACAGGGATTCGAGCAGTACTTC.

The V and J genes are TRBV20-1 and TRBJ1-4, with D perhaps matching TRBD1 (5 bases). Germline V CDR1 and CDR2: DFQATT, SNEGSKA (reference sequence). CDR3 length: 12 residues. V gave up 5 bases and J gave up 4 bases, with 8 bases separating them. The CDR3 reads CSAGDFNEKLFF. The CDR3 region has the DNA TGCAGTGCTGGGGACTTTAATGAAAAACTGTTTTTT.

The rearrangement joins TRBV20-1 to TRBJ2-3, with D unresolved. Per the germline V gene, CDR1 is DFQATT and CDR2 is SNEGSKA (reference sequence). The CDR3 sequence is 12 residues long. The CDR3 spells CSWRLVSDTQYF. The CDR3 nucleotides read TGCAGCTGGCGATTGGTTTCCGATACGCAGTATTTT.

V and J are TRBV5-1 and TRBJ2-6; TRBD1 might be the D (6 bases). The CDR3 has 17 amino acids. The germline V and J ends were trimmed by 1 base and 0 bases, with 11 bases remaining between them. CDR1 and CDR2 from the germline V gene are SGHRS and YFSETQ. The CDR3, as DNA: TGCGCCAGCAGCTTGTGGGGGCCGGTCTCTGGGGCCAACGTCCTGACTTTC. Translating it yields CASSLWGPVSGANVLTF.

The chain recombines TRBV28 with TRBJ2-7; D is undetermined. The V and J ends lost 8 bases and 5 bases respectively, with 16 bases between them. CDR1 and CDR2 from the germline V gene are MDHEN and SYDVKM. The CDR3 loop spans 13 amino acids. CDR3 residues: CASVPGDLDEQYF. For the CDR3, the DNA is TGTGCCAGCGTGCCTGGTGACCTGGACGAGCAGTACTTC. Full variable domain (missing parts from reference TRBV28 and TRBJ2-7): DVKVTQSSRYLVKRTGEKVFLECVQDMDHENMFWYRQDPGLGLRLIYFSYDVKMKEKGDIPEGYSVSREKKERFSLILESASTNQTSMYLCASVPGDLDEQYFGPGTRLTVT.

The genes are TRBV28 and TRBJ1-5, with D unresolved. Per the germline V gene, CDR1 is MDHEN and CDR2 is SYDVKM. The CDR3 is made up of 13 amino acids. V was trimmed by 7 bases and J by 5 bases, leaving 12 bases between them. CDR3 DNA sequence: TGTGCCAGCACCCCGGGGATTTATCAGCCCCAGCATTTT. Amino acid sequence: CASTPGIYQPQHF.

In its sample, this clonotype was seen a few times. CDR3 loop: CASSQGASNQPQHF. DNA for the CDR3: TGTGCCAGCTCACAGGGGGCAAGCAATCAGCCCCAGCATTTT. The chain uses TRBV6-2 or TRBV6-3 and TRBJ1-5; 9 nucleotides align to TRBD1. The CDR3 totals 14 residues. The germline CDR1 and CDR2 sequences are MNHEY and SVGEGT. J gave up 1 base and V 8 bases, and 3 bases lay outside the gene matches.

The chain combines TRBV25-1 with TRBJ2-5, with D possibly TRBD2 on 5 matching bases. The CDR3 consists of 16 residues. Germline V lookup: CDR1 MGHDK, CDR2 SYGVNS. Trimming removed 3 bases at V and 1 base at J, with 15 bases between. CDR3 loop: CASSEVARAAQETQYF. The DNA of the CDR3 is TGTGCCAGCAGTGAGGTCGCGAGGGCAGCCCAAGAGACCCAGTACTTC.

The rearrangement links TRBV28 to TRBJ2-3; no clear D gene. Per germline, CDR1 MDHEN and CDR2 SYDVKM. Trimming removed 6 bases from V and 5 bases from J, with 6 bases in between. The CDR3 sequence is 11 residues long. The CDR3 loop reads CASRSLDTQYF. The CDR3 DNA sequence: TGTGCCAGCAGGAGCTTAGATACGCAGTATTTT.

The V and J genes are TRBV29-1 and TRBJ1-5; 10 bases are a match to TRBD1. Trimming took 6 bases from V and 9 from J; bases not matched to a gene: 11. Germline V gives CDR1 SQVTM, CDR2 ANQGSEA. This CDR3 has 14 residues. This CDR3 reads CSVKETGTGVPQHF. CDR3 DNA: TGCAGCGTGAAAGAAACTGGGACAGGGGTGCCCCAGCATTTT.

The chain recombines TRBV7-6 with TRBJ2-2; TRBD1 aligns across 7 bases. Trimming took 5 bases from V and 7 from J; bases not matched to a gene: 16. The length of the CDR3 is 17 residues. Germline CDR1 SGHVS, CDR2 FNYEAQ. The CDR3 DNA reads as TGTGCCAGCAGCCCGGTCGTGAGGGGGCATGAAGGCGGGGAGCTGTTTTTT. Its translation: CASSPVVRGHEGGELFF.

The chain is built from TRBV11-2 and TRBJ2-7; D is possibly TRBD2 (6 bases). CDR3 length equals 14 residues. Germline-derived CDR1 and CDR2 are SGHAT and FQNNGV. The germline V and J ends were trimmed by 8 bases and 2 bases, with 16 bases remaining between them. The CDR3 is CASSEDYQAYEQYF. The CDR3 nucleotides read TGTGCCAGCTCTGAGGACTACCAGGCCTACGAGCAGTACTTC.

This clonotype was detected once. V and J are TRBV15 and TRBJ1-4, with D possibly matching TRBD1 (5 bases). Germline loops: CDR1 LNHNV, CDR2 YYDKDF (reference sequence). CDR3 length: 13 residues. The V gene lost 0 bases and the J gene lost 13 bases, with 12 bases spanning the gap. The CDR3 loop reads CATSREVTGTLFF. The CDR3 coding sequence is TGTGCCACCAGCAGAGAAGTAACAGGAACACTGTTTTTT.

V is TRBV18 and J is TRBJ2-2; D gene uncertain. The germline CDR1 and CDR2 sequences are KGHSH and LQKENI. The CDR3 runs to 16 residues. V gave up 1 base and J gave up 0 bases, with 9 bases separating them. The CDR3 DNA follows: TGTGCCAGCTCACCACAGGGTACAGCGAACACCGGGGAGCTGTTTTTT. It is translated as CASSPQGTANTGELFF. The whole variable domain, filled in from reference TRBV18 and TRBJ2-2, reads NAGVMQNPRHLVRRRGQEARLRCSPMKGHSHVYWYRQLPEEGLKFMVYLQKENIIDESGMPKERFSAEFPKEGPSILRIQQVVRGDSAAYFCASSPQGTANTGELFFGEGSRLTVL.

The chain recombines TRBV7-9 with TRBJ1-1; the D gene is possibly TRBD1 (5 bases). V was pared by 5 bases and J by 0 bases, with 10 bases between. Germline CDR1 is SEHNR and CDR2 is FQNEAQ (reference sequence). This CDR3 has 14 amino acids. The CDR3 bases are TGTGCCAGCAGCGCCGGACAAATGAACACTGAAGCTTTCTTT. Encoded protein: CASSAGQMNTEAFF.

The genes are TRBV6-5 and TRBJ1-6, with 10 bases lining up with TRBD1. CDR1 and CDR2 (germline): MNHEY, SVGAGI. The CDR3 consists of 14 residues. J was trimmed by 9 bases and V by 6 bases; bases with no gene match: 5. The CDR3 loop is CASRRDRGSSPLHF. CDR3 bases: TGTGCCAGCAGGCGGGACAGGGGTTCTTCACCCCTCCACTTT.

This clonotype was recorded only once. The rearrangement uses TRBV4-1 and TRBJ1-5, with unresolved D. Trimming took 1 base from V and 0 from J, leaving 10 bases between them. This CDR3 is built from 16 residues. In germline, CDR1 is MGHRA, CDR2 YSYEKL. CDR3 DNA: TGCGCCAGCAGCCAAGCAGGTTACCTTAGCAATCAGCCCCAGCATTTT. This translates into CASSQAGYLSNQPQHF.

The chain combines TRBV9 with TRBJ2-5; 9 positions agree with TRBD1. The CDR3 is made up of 15 amino acids. J lost 6 bases, V lost 0 bases, and 6 bases had no gene match. Germline assignment: CDR1 SGDLS and CDR2 YYNGEE. CDR3 sequence (DNA): TGTGCCAGCAGCGTAGACGAAGACAGGGGGAAGACCCAGTACTTC. It is translated as CASSVDEDRGKTQYF.

This clonotype has just a few counts. This chain connects TRBV28 to TRBJ2-1, with 9 bases aligning to TRBD2. The CDR3 is 15 amino acids. J was trimmed by 0 bases and V by 5 bases; bases with no gene match: 2. From germline, CDR1 is MDHEN and CDR2 SYDVKM. CDR3 sequence (DNA): TGTGCCAGCAGTCTAGCGGGAAGCTCCTACAATGAGCAGTTCTTC. Translated: CASSLAGSSYNEQFF.

The CDR3 is CASTDPHSGTQYF. CDR3 sequence (DNA): TGTGCCAGCACGGACCCACACTCGGGGACCCAGTACTTC. V is TRBV6-5 and J is TRBJ2-5; D gene ambiguous. Trimming pared 7 bases from V and 7 bases from J, leaving 16 bases between. CDR1 is MNHEY, CDR2 SVGAGI, per germline. There are 13 residues in the CDR3.